This T cell receptor (beta chain) was sequenced in a study of T cell repertoires in aging, cancer and after chemotherapy. Across the study: Donors were grouped into six age bands spanning 30 or younger through 70 or older. General observations from the study: Untreated cancer patients had significantly lower blood TCR diversity than age-matched healthy donors.

Multiplex touch-down PCR with TRB-A/B primers amplified rearranged V-D-J TRB sequences. TCRdb analysed the multiplex PCR reads with MiXCR anew, one entry per CDR3 protein. Of 9,500 to 13,000 distinct CDR3 sequences listed, more than 30% were seen once; the top ten hold 8.2%. The template was genomic DNA from peripheral blood, not RNA. This CDR3 comprises 15 residues. V was pared by 4 bases and J by 6 bases, with 9 bases of the junction left unmatched. The germline CDR1 and CDR2 sequences are MNHEY and SMNVEV (reference sequence). Notes on this clonotype: Antigen unknown.

The material sequenced was blood. The rearrangement uses TRBV27 and TRBJ1-5, with 7 bases aligning to TRBD1. This receptor was taken from a human donor in good health. In DNA, the CDR3 is TGTGCCAGCAGTTCCCGACAGGGATGGAGTCAGCCCCAGCATTTT. Its translation is CASSSRQGWSQPQHF.